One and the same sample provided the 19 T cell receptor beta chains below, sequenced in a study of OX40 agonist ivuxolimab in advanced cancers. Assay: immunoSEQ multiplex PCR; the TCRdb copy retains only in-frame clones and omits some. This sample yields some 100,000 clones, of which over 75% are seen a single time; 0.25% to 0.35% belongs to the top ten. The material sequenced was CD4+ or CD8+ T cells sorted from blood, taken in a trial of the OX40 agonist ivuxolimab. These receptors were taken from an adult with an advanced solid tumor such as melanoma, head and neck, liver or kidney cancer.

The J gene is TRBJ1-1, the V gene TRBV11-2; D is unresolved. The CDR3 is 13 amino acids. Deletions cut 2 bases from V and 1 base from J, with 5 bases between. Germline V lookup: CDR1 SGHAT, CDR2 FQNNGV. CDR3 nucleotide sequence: TGTGCCAGCAGCTTAAAGACGAACACTGAAGCTTTCTTT. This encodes CASSLKTNTEAFF.

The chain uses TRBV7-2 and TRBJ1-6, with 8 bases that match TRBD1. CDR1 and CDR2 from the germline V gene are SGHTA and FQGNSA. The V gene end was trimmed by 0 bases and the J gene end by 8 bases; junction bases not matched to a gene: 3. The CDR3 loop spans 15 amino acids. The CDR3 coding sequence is TGTGCCAGCAGCTTAGCGCAGGGGGCGCATTCACCCCTCCACTTT. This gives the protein CASSLAQGAHSPLHF.

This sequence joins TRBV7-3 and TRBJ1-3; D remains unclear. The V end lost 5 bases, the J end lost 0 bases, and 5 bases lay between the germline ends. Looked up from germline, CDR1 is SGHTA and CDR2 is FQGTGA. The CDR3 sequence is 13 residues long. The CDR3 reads CASSTSSGNTIYF. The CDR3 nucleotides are TGTGCCAGCAGCACTAGCTCTGGAAACACCATATATTTT.

The CDR3 DNA sequence: TGTGCCAGCAGCTCCTCCGGGACGGTGGGACTAGCGGTCGAATACATTCAGTACTTC. Residues: CASSSSGTVGLAVEYIQYF. This sequence joins TRBV5-6 and TRBJ2-4; 11 bases fit TRBD2. Trimming cost V 3 bases and J 8 bases; bases outside gene matches: 19. This CDR3 comprises 19 residues. CDR1 is SGHDT, CDR2 YYEEEE, per germline.

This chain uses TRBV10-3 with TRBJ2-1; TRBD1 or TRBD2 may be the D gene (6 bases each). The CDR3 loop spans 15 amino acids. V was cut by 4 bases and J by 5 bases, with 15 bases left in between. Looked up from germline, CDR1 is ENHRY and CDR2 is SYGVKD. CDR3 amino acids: CAISGSGADHNEQFF. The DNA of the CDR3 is TGTGCCATCAGTGGATCGGGGGCTGATCACAATGAGCAGTTCTTC.

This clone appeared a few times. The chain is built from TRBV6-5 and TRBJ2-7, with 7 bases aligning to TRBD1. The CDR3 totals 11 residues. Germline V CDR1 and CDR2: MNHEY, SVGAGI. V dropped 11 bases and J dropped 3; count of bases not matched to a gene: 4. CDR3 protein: CASQGLYEQYF. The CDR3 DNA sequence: TGTGCCTCACAGGGGCTCTACGAGCAGTACTTC.

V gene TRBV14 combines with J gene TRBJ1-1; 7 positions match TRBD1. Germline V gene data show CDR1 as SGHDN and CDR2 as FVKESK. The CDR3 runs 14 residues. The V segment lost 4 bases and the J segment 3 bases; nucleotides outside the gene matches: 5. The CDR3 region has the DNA TGTGCCAGCAGCCCAAGGGGACAGTACACTGAAGCTTTCTTT. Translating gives CASSPRGQYTEAFF.

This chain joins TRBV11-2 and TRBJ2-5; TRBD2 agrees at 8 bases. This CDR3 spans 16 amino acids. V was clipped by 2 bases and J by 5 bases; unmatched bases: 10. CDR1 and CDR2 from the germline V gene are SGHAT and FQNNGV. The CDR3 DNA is TGTGCCAGCAGCTTATCAGGGACTAGGAGAGGGGAGACCCAGTACTTC. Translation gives CASSLSGTRRGETQYF.

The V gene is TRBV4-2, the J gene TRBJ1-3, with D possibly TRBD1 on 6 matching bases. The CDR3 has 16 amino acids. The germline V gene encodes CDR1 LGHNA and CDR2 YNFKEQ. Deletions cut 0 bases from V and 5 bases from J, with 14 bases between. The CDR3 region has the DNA TGTGCCAGCAGCCAAGAATTGGGGGGGCGAAGAAACACCATATATTTT. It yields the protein CASSQELGGRRNTIYF.

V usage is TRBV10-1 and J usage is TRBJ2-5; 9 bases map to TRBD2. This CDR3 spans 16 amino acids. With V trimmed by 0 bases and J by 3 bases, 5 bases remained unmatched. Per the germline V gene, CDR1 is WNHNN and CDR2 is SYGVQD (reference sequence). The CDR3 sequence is CASSESIAGVEETQYF. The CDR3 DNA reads TGCGCCAGCAGTGAGTCCATAGCGGGGGTCGAAGAGACCCAGTACTTC.

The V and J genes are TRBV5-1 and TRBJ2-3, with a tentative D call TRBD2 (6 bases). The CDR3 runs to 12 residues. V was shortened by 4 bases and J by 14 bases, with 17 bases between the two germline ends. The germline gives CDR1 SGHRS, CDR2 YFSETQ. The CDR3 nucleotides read TGCGCCAGCAGCGCACTAGCCGATCGGTGGTATTTT. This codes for CASSALADRWYF.

CDR3 sequence reads: CAWSGGNIQYF. CDR3 bases: TGTGCCTGGAGTGGGGGGAACATTCAGTACTTC. The V call is TRBV30, the J call TRBJ2-4; D tentatively fits TRBD1 or TRBD2 (5 bases each). Germline V gene lookup returns CDR1 GTSNPN and CDR2 SVGIG (reference sequence). CDR3 length: 11 residues. V gave up 1 base and J gave up 7 bases, with 5 bases separating them.

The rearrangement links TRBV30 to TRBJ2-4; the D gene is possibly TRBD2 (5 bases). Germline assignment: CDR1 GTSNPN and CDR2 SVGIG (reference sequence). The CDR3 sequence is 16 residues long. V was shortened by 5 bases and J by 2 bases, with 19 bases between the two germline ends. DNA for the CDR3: TGTGCCTGGCGGCCCCCTGGCGGAGGACCCAAAAACATTCAGTACTTC. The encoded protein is CAWRPPGGGPKNIQYF.

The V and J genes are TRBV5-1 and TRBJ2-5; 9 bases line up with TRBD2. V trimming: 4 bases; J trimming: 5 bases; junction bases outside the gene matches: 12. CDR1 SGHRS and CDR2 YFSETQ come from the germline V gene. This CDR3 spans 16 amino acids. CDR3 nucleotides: TGCGCCAGCAGCCTGCGGGTTACTAGCGGGCCGGAGACCCAGTACTTC. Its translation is CASSLRVTSGPETQYF.

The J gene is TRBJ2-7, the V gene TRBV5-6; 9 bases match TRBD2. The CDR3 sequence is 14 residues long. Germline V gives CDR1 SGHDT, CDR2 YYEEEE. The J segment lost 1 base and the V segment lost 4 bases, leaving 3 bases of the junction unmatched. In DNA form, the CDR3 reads TGTGCCAGCAGCAATAGCGGGAGATCCTACGAGCAGTACTTC. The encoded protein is CASSNSGRSYEQYF.

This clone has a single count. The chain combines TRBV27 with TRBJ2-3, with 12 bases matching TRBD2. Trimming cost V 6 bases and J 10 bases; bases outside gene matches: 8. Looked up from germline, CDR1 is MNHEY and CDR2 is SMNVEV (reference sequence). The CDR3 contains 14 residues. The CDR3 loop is CASRQLAGGSSQYF. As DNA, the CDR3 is TGTGCCAGCAGACAACTAGCGGGAGGTTCCTCGCAGTATTTT.

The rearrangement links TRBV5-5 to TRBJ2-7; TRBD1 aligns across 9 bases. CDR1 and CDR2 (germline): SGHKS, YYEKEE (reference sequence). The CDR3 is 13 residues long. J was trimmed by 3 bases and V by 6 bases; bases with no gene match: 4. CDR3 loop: CASTRDRVYEQYF. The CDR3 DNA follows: TGTGCCAGCACTAGGGACAGGGTCTACGAGCAGTACTTC.

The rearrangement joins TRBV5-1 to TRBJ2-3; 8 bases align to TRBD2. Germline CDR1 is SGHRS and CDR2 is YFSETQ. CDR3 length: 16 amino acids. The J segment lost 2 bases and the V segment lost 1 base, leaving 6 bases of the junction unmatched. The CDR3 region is CASSLMRGVNTDTQYF. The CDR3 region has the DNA TGCGCCAGCAGCTTGATGCGGGGGGTAAACACAGATACGCAGTATTTT. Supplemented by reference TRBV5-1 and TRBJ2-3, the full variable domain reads KAGVTQTPRYLIKTRGQQVTLSCSPISGHRSVSWYQQTPGQGLQFLFEYFSETQRNKGNFPGRFSGRQFSNSRSEMNVSTLELGDSALYLCASSLMRGVNTDTQYFGPGTRLTVL.

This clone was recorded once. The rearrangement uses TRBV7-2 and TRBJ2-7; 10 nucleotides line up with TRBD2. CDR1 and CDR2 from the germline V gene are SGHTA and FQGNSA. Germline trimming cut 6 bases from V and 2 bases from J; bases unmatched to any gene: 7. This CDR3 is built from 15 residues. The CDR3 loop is CASSRIAGGAYEQYF. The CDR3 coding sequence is TGTGCCAGCAGTCGAATAGCGGGAGGAGCCTACGAGCAGTACTTC.